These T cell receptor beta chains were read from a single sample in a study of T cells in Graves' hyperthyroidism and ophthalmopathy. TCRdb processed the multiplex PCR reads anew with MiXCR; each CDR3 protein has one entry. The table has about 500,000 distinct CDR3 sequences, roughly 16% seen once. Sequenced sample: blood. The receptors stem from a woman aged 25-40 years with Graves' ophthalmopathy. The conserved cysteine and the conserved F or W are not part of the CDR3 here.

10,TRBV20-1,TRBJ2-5,SARLVLETQY
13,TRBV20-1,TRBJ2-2,SARDLGGNTGELF
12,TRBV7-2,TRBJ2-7,ASSLTQQGYEQY
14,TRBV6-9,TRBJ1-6,ASSYGGSNSGSPLH
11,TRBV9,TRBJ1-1,ASSTATGAEAF
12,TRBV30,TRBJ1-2,AWSKDRKIYGYT
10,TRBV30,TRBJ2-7,AWTSGRAEQY
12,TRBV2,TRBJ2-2,ASSEVWGTGELF
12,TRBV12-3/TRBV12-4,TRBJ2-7,ASSFGTGGGEQY
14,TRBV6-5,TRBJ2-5,ASSYGGLAVQETQY
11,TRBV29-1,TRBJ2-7,SVKTVSSYEQY
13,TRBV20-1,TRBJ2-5,SASTSGSRRETQY
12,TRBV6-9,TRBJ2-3,ASTETGGTDTQY